This paragraph reports one TCR beta chain. CDR1 is MRHNA, CDR2 SNTAGT, per germline. This CDR3 has 13 residues. Trimming at V came to 6 bases and at J to 6 bases, leaving 4 bases not matched to a gene. This entry is derived from a study of control samples from healthy donors and cancer patients. Sequencing was performed with immunoSEQ multiplex PCR; in TCRdb, only in-frame clones are kept and a portion is missing. Among some 74,000 clones listed, roughly 93% were seen once. The chain joins TRBV6-4 to TRBJ2-2; 7 bases agree with TRBD1. The sequence came from a young woman in good health. Sequenced input: blood. In DNA, the CDR3 is TGTGCCAGCAGACTTACAGGGGCCGGGGAGCTGTTTTTT. Amino acid sequence: CASRLTGAGELFF.